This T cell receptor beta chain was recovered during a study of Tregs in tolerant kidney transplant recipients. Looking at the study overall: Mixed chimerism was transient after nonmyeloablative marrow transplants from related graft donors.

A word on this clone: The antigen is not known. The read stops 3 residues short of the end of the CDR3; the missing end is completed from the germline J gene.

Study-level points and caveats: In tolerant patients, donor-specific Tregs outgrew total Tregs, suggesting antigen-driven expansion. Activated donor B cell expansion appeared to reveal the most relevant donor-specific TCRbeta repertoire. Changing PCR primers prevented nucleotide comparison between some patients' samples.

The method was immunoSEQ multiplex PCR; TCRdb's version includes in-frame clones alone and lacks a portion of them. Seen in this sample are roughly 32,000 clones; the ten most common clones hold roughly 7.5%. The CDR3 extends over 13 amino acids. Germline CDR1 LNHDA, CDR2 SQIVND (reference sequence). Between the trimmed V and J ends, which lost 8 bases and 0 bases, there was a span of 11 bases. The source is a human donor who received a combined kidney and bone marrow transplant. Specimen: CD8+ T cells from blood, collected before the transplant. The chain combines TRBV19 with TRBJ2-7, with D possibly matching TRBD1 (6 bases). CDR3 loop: CASSWTASYEQYF. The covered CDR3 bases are TGTGCCAGTTCGTGGACAGCCTCCTACGAG.